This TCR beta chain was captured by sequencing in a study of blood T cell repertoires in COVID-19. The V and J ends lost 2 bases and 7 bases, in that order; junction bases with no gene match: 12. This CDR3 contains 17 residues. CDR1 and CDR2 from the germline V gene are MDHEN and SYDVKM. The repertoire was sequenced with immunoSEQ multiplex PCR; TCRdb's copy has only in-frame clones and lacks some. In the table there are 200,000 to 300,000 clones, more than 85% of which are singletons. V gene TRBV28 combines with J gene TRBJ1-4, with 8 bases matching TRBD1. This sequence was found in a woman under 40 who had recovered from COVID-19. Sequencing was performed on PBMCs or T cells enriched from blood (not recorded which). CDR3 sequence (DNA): TGTGCCAGCAGTTTAGAAACCACAGGGGGTGGTGGTGAAAAACTGTTTTTT. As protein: CASSLETTGGGGEKLFF.